The T cell receptor (beta chain) described here comes from a study of blood T cell repertoires in COVID-19 (TCRdb year 2020). Context from the whole study: The collaborator samples originated in the United States, Italy and Spain and spanned the acute and convalescent phases of COVID-19. The prospective study material was composed of cDNA or gDNA derived from T cells, B-cell-depleted T cells, or PBMCs. Deeply sampled blood TCRbeta repertoires from subjects exposed to, actively infected with, or recovered from COVID-19 were included in the dataset. The repertoires were made available in a free public database intended to serve as a resource for research on the immune response to SARS-CoV-2. Samples were obtained from the ongoing ImmuneRACE study (first 160 participants) and from over 1,000 subjects provided by 6 global collaborators. Nearly every sample came with metadata listing a de-identified subject ID, COVID-19 status, age in years and sex. Where HLA class I and class II types were available, the types were taken from metadata supplied by the sample provider, not from assay-based typing. Overall study results and their limits: How much clinical and demographic metadata was included differed by source and by participant, and the metadata was provided uncurated.

CDR1 and CDR2 are read off the germline V gene as MNHNS and SASEGT. CDR3 length: 14 amino acids, cysteine to phenylalanine. The entry retains the CDR3 DNA only, 42 bases that are in frame from base 1. Trimming takes 3 bases off V and 3 bases off J; junction bases not matched to a gene: 4. TCRbeta CDR3 regions were amplified from genomic DNA using the immunoSEQ Assay, a bias-controlled multiplex PCR. The study's processing was this. The number of nucleated cells in each sample was estimated by amplification of reference gene primers within the assay. To quantify the absolute abundance of each unique TCRbeta CDR3 rearrangement, sequence reads were collapsed and filtered. Productive Simpson clonality was computed per sample as the square root of Simpson's diversity index over productive rearrangements. Imported from immuneACCESS, the table was reduced by TCRdb to in-frame sequences with V and J called. These copies leave out some clones; in studies compared against another copy, an unresolved V gene accounts for under half, and the cause of the remainder is not known. V, J and clone size reflect that table, while D and trimming were determined from the DNA. The sample data list around 120,000 clones, and almost 90% of these were observed just once. Around 4% of the sample is held by the ten biggest clonotypes.

In Seattle, one collaborating source enrolled patients while the infection was active and tracked those patients longitudinally over the course of disease. Whole blood was collected in K2EDTA tubes by collaborating institutions according to the institutions' own protocols. For TCRbeta analysis, collaborator samples were shipped as frozen whole blood, as isolated PBMCs, or as DNA extracted from either sample type. The table lists this clone with a few counts. Its binding antigen is unknown. No base quality values were provided; no much bigger clone lies one nucleotide off. Sequencing was carried out using peripheral blood. This receptor chain uses TRBV6-1 and TRBJ1-1, and 7 junctional nucleotides match TRBD1. This receptor was taken from a woman aged 55-69 years with COVID-19, enrolled during active disease. The CDR3: CASSERQGDTEAFF. The DNA sequence reads TGTGCCAGCAGTGAGCGACAGGGAGACACTGAAGCTTTCTTT.